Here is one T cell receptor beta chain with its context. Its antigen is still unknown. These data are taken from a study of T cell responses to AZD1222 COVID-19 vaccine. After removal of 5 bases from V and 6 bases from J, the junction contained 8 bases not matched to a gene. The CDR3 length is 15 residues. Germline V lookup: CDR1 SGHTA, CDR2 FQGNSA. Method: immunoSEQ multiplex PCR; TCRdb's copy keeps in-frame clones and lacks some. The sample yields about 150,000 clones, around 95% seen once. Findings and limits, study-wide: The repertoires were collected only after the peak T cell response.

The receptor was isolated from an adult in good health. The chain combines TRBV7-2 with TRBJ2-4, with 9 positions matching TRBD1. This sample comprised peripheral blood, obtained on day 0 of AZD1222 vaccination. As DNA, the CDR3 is TGTGCCAGCAGCCTCCTGGGACAGGGCCCAAACATTCAGTACTTC. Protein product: CASSLLGQGPNIQYF.